The clone carrying this T cell receptor beta chain was found a few times. Its specificity is unknown. The data were taken from a study of beta chain features in type 1 diabetes. Study overall: Patients were similar to healthy donors in age and gender (as well as in cell yields). Whole-study findings and limits: Naive, central memory and regulatory TCRB repertoires appeared more similar among patients than healthy donors. People with Type 1 diabetes carried modestly yet significantly shorter TCRB CDR3s in all four CD4+ subsets.

Germline lookup yields CDR1 MNHNY and CDR2 SVGAGI (reference sequence). The ends were cut back, 0 bases at V and 13 bases at J, with 9 bases in the middle. There are 11 residues in the CDR3. Every bit of the isolated RNA underwent reverse transcription, so sequencing read expressed TCRB transcripts. This table comes from immunoSEQ multiplex PCR, and its TCRdb copy is limited to in-frame clones, with some not included. The sample contains over 120,000 clones, 10% to 15% of which appear only once. Researchers reported sorting CD4+ naive, central memory, regulatory and stem cell-like memory cells via CD45RO/CCR7/CD25/CD127/CD95/CD27. Without exception, sorted populations had purity beyond 95%.

The chain links TRBV6-6 to TRBJ1-1; a weak D match, TRBD1 (5 bases). Sequencing was carried out using central memory CD4+ T cells from blood. The origin of this receptor is a man aged 18 to 30 with type 1 diabetes. CDR3 in DNA: TGTGCCAGCAGTTACTCGATAGGGGTTTTCTTT. This sequence encodes CASSYSIGVFF.